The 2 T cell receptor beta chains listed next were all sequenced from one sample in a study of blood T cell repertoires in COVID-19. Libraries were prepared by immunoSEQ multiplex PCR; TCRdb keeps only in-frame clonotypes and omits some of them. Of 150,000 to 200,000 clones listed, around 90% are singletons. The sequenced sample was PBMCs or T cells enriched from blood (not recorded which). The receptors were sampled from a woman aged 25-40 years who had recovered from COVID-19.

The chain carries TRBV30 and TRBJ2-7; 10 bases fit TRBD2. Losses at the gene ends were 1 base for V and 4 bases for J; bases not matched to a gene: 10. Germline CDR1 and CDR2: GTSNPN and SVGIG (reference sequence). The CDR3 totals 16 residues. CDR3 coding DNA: TGTGCCTGGAGTGCCGGCCGACTAGCGGGTGATTACGAGCAGTACTTC. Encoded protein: CAWSAGRLAGDYEQYF. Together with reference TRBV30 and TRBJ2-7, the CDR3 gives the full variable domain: SQTIHQWPATLVQPVGSPLSLECTVEGTSNPNLYWYRQAAGRGLQLLFYSVGIGQISSEVPQNLSASRPQDRQFILSSKKLLLSDSGFYLCAWSAGRLAGDYEQYFGPGTRLTVT.

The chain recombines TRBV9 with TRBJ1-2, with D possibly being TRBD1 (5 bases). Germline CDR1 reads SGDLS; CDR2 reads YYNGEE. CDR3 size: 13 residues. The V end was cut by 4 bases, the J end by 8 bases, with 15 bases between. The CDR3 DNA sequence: TGTGCCAGCAGCCCCCAGCAGGGTTGGGGCTACACCTTC. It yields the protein CASSPQQGWGYTF.